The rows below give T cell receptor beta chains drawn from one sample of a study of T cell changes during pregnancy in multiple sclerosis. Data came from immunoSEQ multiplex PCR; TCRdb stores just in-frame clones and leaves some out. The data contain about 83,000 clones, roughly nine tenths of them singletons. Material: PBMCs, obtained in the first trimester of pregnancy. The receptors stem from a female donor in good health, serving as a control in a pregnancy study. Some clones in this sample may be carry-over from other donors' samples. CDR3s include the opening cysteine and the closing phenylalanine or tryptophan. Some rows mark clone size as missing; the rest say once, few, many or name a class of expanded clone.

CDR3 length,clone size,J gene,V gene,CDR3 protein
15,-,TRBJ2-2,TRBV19,CASKILAGGTGELFF
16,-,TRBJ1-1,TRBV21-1,CASSIRNRELDTEAFF
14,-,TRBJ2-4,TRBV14,CASSQDHGTAIQYF
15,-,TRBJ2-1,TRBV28,CASSHTGLIYNEQFF
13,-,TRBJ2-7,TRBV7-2,CASSRQGGLEQYF
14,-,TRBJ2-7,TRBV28,CASIKGTGPYEQYF
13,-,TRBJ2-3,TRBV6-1,CASSLHPGDTQYF
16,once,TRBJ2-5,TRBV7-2,CASSMTSGGNQETQYF
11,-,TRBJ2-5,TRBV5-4,CASSPGETQYF
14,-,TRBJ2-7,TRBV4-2,CASSQGGGSYEQYF
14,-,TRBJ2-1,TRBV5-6,CASSSQDWDNEQFF
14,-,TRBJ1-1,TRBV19,CASSMGPWNTEAFF
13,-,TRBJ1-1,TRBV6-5,CASESDRNTEAFF
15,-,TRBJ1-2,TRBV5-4,CASSDNPGGLYGYTF
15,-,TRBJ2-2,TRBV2,CASSPGQGVSGELFF
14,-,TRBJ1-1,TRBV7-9,CASSQQGAYTEAFF